The T cell receptor beta chain under discussion was sequenced for a study of T cell responses to AZD1222 COVID-19 vaccine. Study information: Timing groups of about 4 and about 12 weeks for second doses were pooled. Study-wide results and limits: All repertoire sampling was performed exclusively after the peak T cell response. A mostly white British donor set with more females was recruited, and clonal diversity was possibly underestimated. Unmutated variant regions are reportedly targeted by nearly half of spike-specific TCRs.

The CDR3 consists of 13 residues. Germline CDR1 is SNHLY and CDR2 is FYNNEI. Trimming left V 7 bases short and J 3 bases short, with 13 bases between. Measured with immunoSEQ multiplex PCR; TCRdb has only the in-frame clones, and not every one. The table records 150,000 or so clones, nearly 95% of them present only once. On this clone itself: Antigen unknown.

Source: peripheral blood, taken on day 0 of AZD1222 vaccination. The sequence was obtained from an adult in good health. V is TRBV2 and J is TRBJ2-7; D might be TRBD2 (6 bases). The CDR3 DNA reads as TGTGCCAGCACTTCGGACTACAGCTACGAGCAGTACTTC. This gives the protein CASTSDYSYEQYF. Full variable domain (rest looked up from reference TRBV2 and TRBJ2-7): EPEVTQTPSHQVTQMGQEVILRCVPISNHLYFYWYRQILGQKVEFLVSFYNNEISEKSEIFDDQFSVERPDGSNFTLKIRSTKLEDSAMYFCASTSDYSYEQYFGPGTRLTVT.